The text below deals with one T cell receptor beta chain. One end of the junction fails to match germline, which may point to a read error. The record originates from a study of CD8 T cells in Susac syndrome. Overall study context: At blood draw, Susac syndrome patients were therapy-naive, on corticosteroids, or on intravenous immunoglobulin alone.

Random hexamers were used to reverse transcribe roughly 0.45 to 1 ug of RNA. MiXCR was run by TCRdb on the immunoSEQ multiplex PCR reads, yielding one entry per CDR3 protein. In the table there are about 24,000 distinct CDR3 sequences, around 93% of which are singletons. The sample comprised CD8+ T cells from PBMCs. The TCR was taken from a human donor with Susac syndrome.

The CDR3 loop is CASSEARDRAAGRDTQCF. The CDR3 region has the DNA TGTGCCAGCAGTGAAGCGCGAGACAGGGCGGCGGGTAGGGATACGCAGTGTTTT. The chain combines TRBV2 with TRBJ2-3; TRBD1 matches at 7 bases. CDR1 and CDR2 from the germline V gene are SNHLY and FYNNEI. The CDR3 is made up of 18 amino acids.